This passage covers 19 T cell receptor beta chains from one sample sequenced in a study of T cell changes during pregnancy in multiple sclerosis (dated by TCRdb to 2018 to 2020). The receptor library was made with the immunoSEQ multiplex PCR assay. What TCRdb holds here is the immuneACCESS table cut down to in-frame rearrangements. Part of the clones is not present; checked against another copy, under half of the missing clones reflect an unresolved V gene, and the others are unexplained. Present in this sample are 50,000 to 75,000 clones, about nine tenths of which were seen just once. The ten largest clones represent over 2% of the sample. Here the sequenced sample was peripheral blood, taken in the third trimester of pregnancy. The receptors stem from a female donor in good health, enrolled as a control in a pregnancy study.

V gene TRBV7-2 combines with J gene TRBJ2-7; 7 nucleotides align to TRBD1. V shed 5 bases, J shed 2 bases, and the junction held 3 bases outside the gene matches. This CDR3 contains 13 residues. CDR1 and CDR2 (germline): SGHTA, FQGNSA. Here the CDR3 reads CASSLDRAYEQYF. CDR3 coding DNA: TGTGCCAGCAGCCTCGACAGGGCCTACGAGCAGTACTTC.

The genes are TRBV18 and TRBJ2-2; 10 positions agree with TRBD2. Germline V gene data show CDR1 as KGHSH and CDR2 as LQKENI. V lost 5 bases, J lost 5 bases, and 5 bases stayed unmatched. There are 15 residues in the CDR3. CDR3 region: CASSRTSGRTGELFF. In nucleotides, the CDR3 is TGTGCCAGCTCAAGGACTAGCGGCCGGACCGGGGAGCTGTTTTTT.

CDR3 sequence: CASSDTSGGYNEQFF. CDR3 nucleotides: TGTGCCAGCAGCGATACTAGCGGGGGATACAATGAGCAGTTCTTC. This sequence joins TRBV2 and TRBJ2-1, with 11 bases that match TRBD2. CDR1 is SNHLY and CDR2 is FYNNEI in the germline V gene. The CDR3 spans 15 residues. V shed 6 bases, J shed 4 bases, and the junction held 5 bases outside the gene matches.

The CDR3 bases are TGTGCCAGCAGTTATTCACAGGGGGCGGACGGCTACACCTTC. Amino acids: CASSYSQGADGYTF. This sequence joins TRBV6-5 and TRBJ1-2; 9 bases line up with TRBD1. V gave up 3 bases and J gave up 8 bases; unmatched junction bases: 7. CDR3 length: 14 residues. In germline, CDR1 is MNHEY, CDR2 SVGAGI.

The chain carries TRBV11-2 and TRBJ1-2; D may be TRBD1 (5 bases). The CDR3 loop spans 15 amino acids. CDR1 SGHAT and CDR2 FQNNGV come from the germline V gene. Trimming took off 1 base at V and 4 bases at J, with 13 bases between the two ends. The CDR3 region is CASSLVGGVGYGYTF. The CDR3 DNA reads TGTGCCAGCAGCTTAGTCGGGGGGGTCGGCTATGGCTACACCTTC.

V gene TRBV6-4 combines with J gene TRBJ2-3; 7 nucleotides match TRBD1. The germline gives CDR1 MRHNA, CDR2 SNTAGT. This CDR3 region has 13 residues. V trimming: 6 bases; J trimming: 6 bases; junction bases outside the gene matches: 6. The CDR3 is CASRDTGADTQYF. CDR3 DNA sequence: TGTGCCAGCAGGGACACAGGGGCGGATACGCAGTATTTT.

The chain joins TRBV7-8 to TRBJ2-1; maybe TRBD2 (6 bases). The CDR3 runs 16 residues. From germline, CDR1 is SGHVS and CDR2 FQNEAQ. The V end lost 5 bases, the J end lost 9 bases, and 23 bases lay between the germline ends. This CDR3 reads CASSQKEGGSGFEQFF. CDR3 bases: TGTGCCAGCAGCCAGAAAGAAGGAGGGAGTGGGTTTGAGCAGTTCTTC.

This chain connects TRBV30 to TRBJ1-4; tentative D call: TRBD1 (6 bases). Per germline, CDR1 GTSNPN and CDR2 SVGIG (reference sequence). Trimming took off 3 bases at V and 7 bases at J, with 15 bases between the two ends. The CDR3 has 14 amino acids. CDR3 bases: TGTGCCTGGAGAAAGCAGGGGCTTTCTGAAAAACTGTTTTTT. Translating gives CAWRKQGLSEKLFF. The full variable domain, completed using reference TRBV30 and TRBJ1-4, is SQTIHQWPATLVQPVGSPLSLECTVEGTSNPNLYWYRQAAGRGLQLLFYSVGIGQISSEVPQNLSASRPQDRQFILSSKKLLLSDSGFYLCAWRKQGLSEKLFFGSGTQLSVL.

J is TRBJ2-1 and V is TRBV4-1; tentative D call: TRBD1 (5 bases). This CDR3 comprises 13 residues. Germline CDR1 reads MGHRA; CDR2 reads YSYEKL. V lost 1 base and J 7 bases, leaving 8 bases between the germline ends. In DNA, the CDR3 is TGCGCCAGCAGCCAAGGCCCAGGGAATGAGCAGTTCTTC. Its translation: CASSQGPGNEQFF.

The chain uses TRBV11-2 and TRBJ2-2; TRBD2 might be the D (6 bases). This CDR3 has 16 residues. The germline V gene encodes CDR1 SGHAT and CDR2 FQNNGV. Trimming took 1 base from V and 8 from J, leaving 17 bases between them. CDR3 sequence reads: CASSLVPPLGGGELFF. As DNA, the CDR3 is TGTGCCAGCAGCTTAGTACCCCCCCTCGGGGGTGGGGAGCTGTTTTTT.

This clone was recorded a few times. This chain uses TRBV5-8 with TRBJ1-5; TRBD1 aligns across 7 bases. The germline CDR1 and CDR2 sequences are SGHTS and YDEGEE. J lost 4 bases, V lost 0 bases, and 1 base had no gene match. The CDR3 runs to 14 residues. CDR3 coding DNA: TGTGCCAGCAGCTTGGAACAGGGGAATCAGCCCCAGCATTTT. Its translation: CASSLEQGNQPQHF.

The chain recombines TRBV10-3 with TRBJ1-1; D gene uncertain. This CDR3 has 11 residues. Trimming took off 3 bases at V and 4 bases at J, with 3 bases between the two ends. Per germline, CDR1 ENHRY and CDR2 SYGVKD. The CDR3 protein is CAISDSTEAFF. The DNA of the CDR3 is TGTGCCATCAGTGACAGCACTGAAGCTTTCTTT.

V gene TRBV30 combines with J gene TRBJ1-5, with TRBD1 identical over 11 bases. J was trimmed by 2 bases and V by 5 bases; bases with no gene match: 5. The CDR3 is made up of 15 amino acids. The germline CDR1 and CDR2 sequences are GTSNPN and SVGIG (reference sequence). The CDR3 here is CAWGQGASGNQPQHF. CDR3 coding DNA: TGTGCCTGGGGACAGGGGGCATCGGGCAATCAGCCCCAGCATTTT. The full variable domain, with the rest looked up from reference TRBV30 and TRBJ1-5, is SQTIHQWPATLVQPVGSPLSLECTVEGTSNPNLYWYRQAAGRGLQLLFYSVGIGQISSEVPQNLSASRPQDRQFILSSKKLLLSDSGFYLCAWGQGASGNQPQHFGDGTRLSIL.

The V gene is TRBV29-1, the J gene TRBJ2-3; D gene uncertain. Trimming pared 5 bases from V and 0 bases from J, leaving 12 bases between. The CDR3 covers 14 residues. CDR1 SQVTM and CDR2 ANQGSEA come from the germline V gene. The CDR3 DNA sequence: TGCAGCGTTCACTACCCGACTAGCACAGATACGCAGTATTTT. Its translation is CSVHYPTSTDTQYF.

This clone was seen once. The V call is TRBV28, the J call TRBJ2-3; D gene unclear. Trimming removed 2 bases from V and 7 bases from J, with 13 bases in between. Per germline, CDR1 MDHEN and CDR2 SYDVKM. The CDR3 is made up of 14 amino acids. The CDR3, as DNA: TGTGCCAGCAGTTTAGGCGGAATCCAAAATACGCAGTATTTT. This codes for CASSLGGIQNTQYF. Drawing the rest from reference TRBV28 and TRBJ2-3, the complete variable domain is DVKVTQSSRYLVKRTGEKVFLECVQDMDHENMFWYRQDPGLGLRLIYFSYDVKMKEKGDIPEGYSVSREKKERFSLILESASTNQTSMYLCASSLGGIQNTQYFGPGTRLTVL.

A few counts support this clone. This sequence joins TRBV15 and TRBJ2-1; 7 nucleotides align to TRBD2. After removal of 1 base from V and 8 bases from J, the junction contained 11 bases not matched to a gene. The CDR3 totals 16 residues. In germline, CDR1 is LNHNV, CDR2 YYDKDF (reference sequence). The CDR3 loop reads CATSRAKGLDLDEQFF. For the CDR3, the DNA is TGTGCCACCAGCAGAGCCAAAGGACTAGATCTCGATGAGCAGTTCTTC.

The chain links TRBV28 to TRBJ2-5, with D possibly TRBD1 on 5 matching bases. The CDR3 runs to 13 residues. The germline V gene encodes CDR1 MDHEN and CDR2 SYDVKM. Trimming took off 3 bases at V and 10 bases at J, with 15 bases between the two ends. CDR3 region: CASSFDNKRGQYF. Here the CDR3 DNA reads TGTGCCAGCAGTTTTGACAATAAAAGGGGCCAGTACTTC.

The J gene is TRBJ2-1, the V gene TRBV5-4, with 8 bases fitting TRBD2. V dropped 0 bases and J dropped 6; count of bases not matched to a gene: 8. The CDR3 is made up of 16 amino acids. Germline V lookup: CDR1 SGHNT, CDR2 YYREEE (reference sequence). The chain's CDR3 is CASSLAGGQGGNEQFF. The CDR3 DNA follows: TGTGCCAGCAGCTTGGCGGGGGGGCAGGGAGGCAATGAGCAGTTCTTC. The full variable domain, its missing parts supplied by reference TRBV5-4 and TRBJ2-1, is ETGVTQSPTHLIKTRGQQVTLRCSSQSGHNTVSWYQQALGQGPQFIFQYYREEENGRGNFPPRFSGLQFPNYSSELNVNALELDDSALYLCASSLAGGQGGNEQFFGPGTRLTVL.

This chain uses TRBV9 with TRBJ1-1, with a weak D call TRBD1 (6 bases). The CDR3 length is 15 residues. The ends were cut back, 2 bases at V and 1 base at J, with 12 bases in the middle. Germline V gene data show CDR1 as SGDLS and CDR2 as YYNGEE. This CDR3 is CASSVTGQANTEAFF. In DNA, the CDR3 is TGTGCCAGCAGCGTGACGGGACAAGCGAACACTGAAGCTTTCTTT.